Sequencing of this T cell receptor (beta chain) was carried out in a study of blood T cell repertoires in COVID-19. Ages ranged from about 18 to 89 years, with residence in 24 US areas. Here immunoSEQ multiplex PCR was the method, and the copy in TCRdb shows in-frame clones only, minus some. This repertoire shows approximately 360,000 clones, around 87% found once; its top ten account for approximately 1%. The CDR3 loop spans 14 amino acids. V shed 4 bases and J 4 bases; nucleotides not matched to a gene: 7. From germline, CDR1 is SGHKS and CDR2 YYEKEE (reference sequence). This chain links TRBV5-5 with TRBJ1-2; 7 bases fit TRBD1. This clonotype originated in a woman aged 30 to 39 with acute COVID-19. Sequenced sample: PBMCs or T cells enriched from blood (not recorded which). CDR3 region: CASSVQQGPYGYTF. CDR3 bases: TGTGCCAGCAGCGTACAACAGGGGCCCTATGGCTACACCTTC.